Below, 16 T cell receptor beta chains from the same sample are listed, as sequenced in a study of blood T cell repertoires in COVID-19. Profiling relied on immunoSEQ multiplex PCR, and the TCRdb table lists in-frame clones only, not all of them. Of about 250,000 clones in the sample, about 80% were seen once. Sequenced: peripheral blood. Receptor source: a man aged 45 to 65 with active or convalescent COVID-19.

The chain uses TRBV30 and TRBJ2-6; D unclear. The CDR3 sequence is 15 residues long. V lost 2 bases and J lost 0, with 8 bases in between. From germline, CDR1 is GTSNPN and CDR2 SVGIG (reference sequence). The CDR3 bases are TGTGCCTGGAGTAGTAGTTACTCTGGGGCCAACGTCCTGACTTTC. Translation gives CAWSSSYSGANVLTF.

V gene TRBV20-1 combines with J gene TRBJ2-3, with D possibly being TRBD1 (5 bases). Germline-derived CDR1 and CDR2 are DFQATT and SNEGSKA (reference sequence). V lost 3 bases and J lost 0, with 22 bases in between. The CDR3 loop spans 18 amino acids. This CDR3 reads CSASESYSDTPSTDTQYF. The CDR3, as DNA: TGCAGTGCTAGTGAAAGCTACTCGGACACCCCTAGCACAGATACGCAGTATTTT.

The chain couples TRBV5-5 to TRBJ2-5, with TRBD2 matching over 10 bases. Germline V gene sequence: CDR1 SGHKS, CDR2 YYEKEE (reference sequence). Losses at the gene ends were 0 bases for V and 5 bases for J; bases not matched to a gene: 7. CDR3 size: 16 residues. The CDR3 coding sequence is TGTGCCAGCAGCTTGGGTAGCGGGGGGTTCAGTGAGACCCAGTACTTC. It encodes CASSLGSGGFSETQYF.

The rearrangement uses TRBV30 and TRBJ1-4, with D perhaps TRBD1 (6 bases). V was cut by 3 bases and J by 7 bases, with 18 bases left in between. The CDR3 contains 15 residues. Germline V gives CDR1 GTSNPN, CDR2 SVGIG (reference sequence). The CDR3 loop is CAWRSQGRRFEKLFF. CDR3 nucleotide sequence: TGTGCCTGGAGGTCACAGGGAAGGCGATTTGAAAAACTGTTTTTT.

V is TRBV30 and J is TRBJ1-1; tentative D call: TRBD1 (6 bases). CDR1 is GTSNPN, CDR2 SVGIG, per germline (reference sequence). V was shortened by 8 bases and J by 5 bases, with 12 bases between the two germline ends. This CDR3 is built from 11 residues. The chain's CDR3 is CARNRVTEAFF. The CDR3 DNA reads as TGTGCCCGAAACAGGGTTACTGAAGCTTTCTTT.

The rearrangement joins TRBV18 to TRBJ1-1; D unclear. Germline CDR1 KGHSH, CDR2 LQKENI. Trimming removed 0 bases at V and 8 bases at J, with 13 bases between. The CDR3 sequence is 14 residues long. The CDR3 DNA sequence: TGTGCCAGCTCACCACCGAGCGGCAGCACGGAAGCTTTCTTT. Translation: CASSPPSGSTEAFF.

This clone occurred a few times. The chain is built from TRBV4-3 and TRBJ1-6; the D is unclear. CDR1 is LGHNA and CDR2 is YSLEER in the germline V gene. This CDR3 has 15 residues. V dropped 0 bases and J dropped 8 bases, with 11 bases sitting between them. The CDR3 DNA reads TGCGCCAGCAGCCAAGAGTGGTCGAGGGATTCACCCCTCCACTTT. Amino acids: CASSQEWSRDSPLHF.

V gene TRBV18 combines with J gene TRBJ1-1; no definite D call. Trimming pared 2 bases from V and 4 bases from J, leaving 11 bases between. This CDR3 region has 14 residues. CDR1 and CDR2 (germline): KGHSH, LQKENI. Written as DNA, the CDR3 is TGTGCCAGCTCACCAGGTGTGCGGGGCACTGAAGCTTTCTTT. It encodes CASSPGVRGTEAFF. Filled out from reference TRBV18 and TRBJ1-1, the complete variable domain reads NAGVMQNPRHLVRRRGQEARLRCSPMKGHSHVYWYRQLPEEGLKFMVYLQKENIIDESGMPKERFSAEFPKEGPSILRIQQVVRGDSAAYFCASSPGVRGTEAFFGQGTRLTVV.

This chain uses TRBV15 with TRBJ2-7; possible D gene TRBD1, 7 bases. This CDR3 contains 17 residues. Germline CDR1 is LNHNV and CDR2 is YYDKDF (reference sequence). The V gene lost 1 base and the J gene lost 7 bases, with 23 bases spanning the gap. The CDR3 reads CATSRGAGGGPRREQYF. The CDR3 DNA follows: TGTGCCACCAGCAGAGGCGCCGGAGGGGGCCCCCGGCGAGAGCAGTACTTC.

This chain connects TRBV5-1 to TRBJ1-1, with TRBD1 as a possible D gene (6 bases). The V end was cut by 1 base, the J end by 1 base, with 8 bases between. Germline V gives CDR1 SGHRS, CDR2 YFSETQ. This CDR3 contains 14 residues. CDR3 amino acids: CASSLPTGNTEAFF. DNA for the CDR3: TGCGCCAGCAGCTTGCCGACAGGGAACACTGAAGCTTTCTTT.

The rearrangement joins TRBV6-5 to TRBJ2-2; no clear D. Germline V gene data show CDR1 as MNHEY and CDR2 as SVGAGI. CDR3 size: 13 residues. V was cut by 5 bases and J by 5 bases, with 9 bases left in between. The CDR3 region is CASSITPTGELFF. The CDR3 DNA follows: TGTGCCAGCAGTATAACACCAACCGGGGAGCTGTTTTTT.

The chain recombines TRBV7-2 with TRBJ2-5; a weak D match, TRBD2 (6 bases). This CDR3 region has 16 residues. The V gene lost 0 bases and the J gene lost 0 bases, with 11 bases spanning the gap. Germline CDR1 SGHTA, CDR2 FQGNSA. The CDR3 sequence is CASSLAGGLYQETQYF. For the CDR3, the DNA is TGTGCCAGCAGCTTAGCGGGGGGACTTTACCAAGAGACCCAGTACTTC.

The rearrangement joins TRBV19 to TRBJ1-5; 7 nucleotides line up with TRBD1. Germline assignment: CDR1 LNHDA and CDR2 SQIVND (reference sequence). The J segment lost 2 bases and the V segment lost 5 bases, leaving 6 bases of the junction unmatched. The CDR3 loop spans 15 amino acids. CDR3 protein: CASSAQGIGNQPQHF. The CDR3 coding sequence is TGTGCCAGTAGTGCACAGGGGATCGGCAATCAGCCCCAGCATTTT.

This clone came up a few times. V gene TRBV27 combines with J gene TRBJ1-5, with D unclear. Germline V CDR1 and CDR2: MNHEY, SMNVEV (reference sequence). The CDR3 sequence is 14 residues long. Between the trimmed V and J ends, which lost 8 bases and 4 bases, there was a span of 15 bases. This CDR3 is CASSDRRRNQPQHF. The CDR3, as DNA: TGTGCCAGCTCGGACCGGAGGAGGAATCAGCCCCAGCATTTT.

The CDR3 nucleotides are TGTGCCAGCAGTGCCGAGGAAAAGGGACTTCGCGGGGAGCTGTTTTTT. Amino acids: CASSAEEKGLRGELFF. The chain joins TRBV25-1 to TRBJ2-2, with D possibly TRBD2 on 6 matching bases. This CDR3 contains 16 residues. The V gene lost 4 bases and the J gene lost 7 bases, with 19 bases spanning the gap. Germline CDR1 MGHDK, CDR2 SYGVNS.

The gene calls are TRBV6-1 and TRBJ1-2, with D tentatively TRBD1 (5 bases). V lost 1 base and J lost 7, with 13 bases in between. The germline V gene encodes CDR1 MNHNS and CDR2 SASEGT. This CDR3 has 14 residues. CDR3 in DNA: TGTGCCAGCAGTGAAGGCGGGACTCTGGGTGGCTACACCTTC. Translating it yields CASSEGGTLGGYTF.